This TCR beta chain came from a study of shared clonotypes between healthy human individuals. Study outcomes and limitations: Having only a few donors restricted how much genetic and exposure-history diversity was captured.

It was on ten immunoSEQ deep assay plates that unsorted PBMC DNA was sequenced. Profiling relied on immunoSEQ multiplex PCR, and the TCRdb table lists in-frame clones only, not all of them. Of about 600,000 clones detected, roughly 79% appear once; the ten largest clones hold around 12%. As for this clone: Its target is unknown.

The sequencing sample was made of PBMCs. The sequence was obtained from a woman in her thirties or forties in good health. Some clones in this sample may be carry-over from other donors' samples.

The DNA of the CDR3 is TGTGCCAGCAGCCCGACTAGCGTTGTCACAGATACGCAGTATTTT. Encoded protein: CASSPTSVVTDTQYF. The chain is built from TRBV7-3 and TRBJ2-3, with 8 bases lining up with TRBD2. CDR3 length equals 15 residues. J gave up 2 bases and V 5 bases, and 6 bases lay outside the gene matches. Germline V gene sequence: CDR1 SGHTA, CDR2 FQGTGA. Looking up the rest from reference TRBV7-3 and TRBJ2-3 gives the full variable domain: GAGVSQTPSNKVTEKGKYVELRCDPISGHTALYWYRQSLGQGPEFLIYFQGTGAADDSGLPNDRFFAVRPEGSVSTLKIQRTERGDSAVYLCASSPTSVVTDTQYFGPGTRLTVL.